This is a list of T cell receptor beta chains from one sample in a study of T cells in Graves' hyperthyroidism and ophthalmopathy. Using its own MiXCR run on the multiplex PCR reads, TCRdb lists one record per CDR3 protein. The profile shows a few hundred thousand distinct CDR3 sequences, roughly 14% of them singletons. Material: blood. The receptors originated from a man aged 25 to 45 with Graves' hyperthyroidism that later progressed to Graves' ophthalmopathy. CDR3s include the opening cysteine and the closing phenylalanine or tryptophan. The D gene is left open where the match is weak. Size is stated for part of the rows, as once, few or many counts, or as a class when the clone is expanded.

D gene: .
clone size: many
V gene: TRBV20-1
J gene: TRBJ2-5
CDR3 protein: CSARGDASTPWTQYF
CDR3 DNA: TGCAGTGCTAGAGGGGACGCGAGTACCCCGTGGACCCAGTACTTC

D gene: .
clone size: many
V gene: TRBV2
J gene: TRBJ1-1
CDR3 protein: CASRDGGTEAFF
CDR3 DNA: TGTGCCAGCAGGGATGGGGGGACTGAAGCTTTCTTT

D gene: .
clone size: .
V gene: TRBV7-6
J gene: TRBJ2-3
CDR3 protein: CASSLGSLDTQYF
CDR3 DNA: TGTGCCAGCAGCTTAGGGTCGTTAGATACGCAGTATTTT

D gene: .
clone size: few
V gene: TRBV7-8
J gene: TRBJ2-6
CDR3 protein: CASSLLRGANVLTF
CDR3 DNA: TGTGCCAGCAGCTTACTTAGGGGGGCCAACGTCCTGACTTTC

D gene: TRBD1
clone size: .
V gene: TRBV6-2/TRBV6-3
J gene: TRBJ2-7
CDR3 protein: CASSEPGTGQDEQYF
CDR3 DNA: TGTGCCAGCAGTGAACCCGGGACAGGCCAGGACGAGCAGTACTTC

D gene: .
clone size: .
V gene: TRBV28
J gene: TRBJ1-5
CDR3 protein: CASSLTEQPQHF
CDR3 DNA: TGTGCCAGCAGTTTAACCGAACAGCCCCAGCATTTT

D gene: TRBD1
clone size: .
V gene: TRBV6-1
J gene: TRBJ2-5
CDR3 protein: CASSDFGTGSQETQYF
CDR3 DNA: TGTGCCAGCAGTGATTTTGGGACAGGGTCCCAAGAGACCCAGTACTTC

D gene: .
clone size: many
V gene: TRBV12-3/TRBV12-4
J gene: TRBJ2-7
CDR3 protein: CASSQVRGPYEQYF
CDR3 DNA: TGTGCCAGCAGTCAGGTCCGGGGCCCCTACGAGCAGTACTTC

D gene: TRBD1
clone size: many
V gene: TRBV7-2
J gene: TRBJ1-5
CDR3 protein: CASRGRTGGNQPQHF
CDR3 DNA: TGTGCCAGCAGAGGACGGACAGGGGGCAATCAGCCCCAGCATTTT

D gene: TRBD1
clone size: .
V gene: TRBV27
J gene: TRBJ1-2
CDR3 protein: CASSPGQGAGYGYTF
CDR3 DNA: TGTGCCAGCAGTCCGGGACAGGGGGCTGGGTATGGCTACACCTTC

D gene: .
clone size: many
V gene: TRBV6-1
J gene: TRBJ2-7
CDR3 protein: CASRNTYSYEQYF
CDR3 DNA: TGTGCCAGCAGAAACACCTACTCCTACGAGCAGTACTTC

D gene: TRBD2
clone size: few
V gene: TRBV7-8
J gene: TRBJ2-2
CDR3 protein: CASSLDSGGVGELFF
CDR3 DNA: TGTGCCAGCAGCTTAGACAGCGGGGGGGTCGGGGAGCTGTTTTTT

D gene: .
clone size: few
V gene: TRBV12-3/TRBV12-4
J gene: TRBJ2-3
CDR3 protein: CASTSSQGLYF
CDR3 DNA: TGTGCCAGCACTAGTTCCCAAGGTCTGTATTTT

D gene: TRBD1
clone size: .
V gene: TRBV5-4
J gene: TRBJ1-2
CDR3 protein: CASNYRDRGPLYGYTF
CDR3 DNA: TGTGCCAGCAACTACCGGGACAGGGGGCCCCTCTATGGCTACACCTTC

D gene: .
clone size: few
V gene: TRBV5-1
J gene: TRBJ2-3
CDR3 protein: CASSLEGVDTQYF
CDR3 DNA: TGCGCCAGCAGCTTGGAGGGGGTAGATACGCAGTATTTT

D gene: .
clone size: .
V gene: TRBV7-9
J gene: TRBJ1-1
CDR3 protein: CASSLRVFGNTEAFF
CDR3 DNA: TGTGCCAGCAGCCTACGGGTTTTCGGGAACACTGAAGCTTTCTTT

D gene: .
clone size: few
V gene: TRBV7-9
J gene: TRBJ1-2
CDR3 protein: CASSLAVRYYGYTF
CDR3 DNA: TGTGCCAGCAGCTTAGCGGTGAGATACTATGGCTACACCTTC

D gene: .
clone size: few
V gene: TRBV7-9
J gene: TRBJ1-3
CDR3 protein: CASRGDRTLSGNTIYF
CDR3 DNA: TGTGCCAGCCGAGGGGACCGCACACTCTCTGGAAACACCATATATTTT

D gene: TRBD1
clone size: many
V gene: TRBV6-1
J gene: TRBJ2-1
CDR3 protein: CASSEAEAGGHNEQFF
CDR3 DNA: TGTGCCAGCAGTGAAGCGGAGGCAGGGGGACACAATGAGCAGTTCTTC

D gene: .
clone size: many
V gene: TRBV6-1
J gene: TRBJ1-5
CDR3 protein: CATLRANQPQHF
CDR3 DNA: TGTGCCACCCTCCGGGCAAATCAGCCCCAGCATTTT

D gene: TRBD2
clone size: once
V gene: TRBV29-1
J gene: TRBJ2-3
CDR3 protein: CSVDPSGGFTDTQYF
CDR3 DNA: TGCAGCGTTGATCCTAGCGGGGGGTTCACAGATACGCAGTATTTT

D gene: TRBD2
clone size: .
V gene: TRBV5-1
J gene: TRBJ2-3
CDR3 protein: CASSSQRGTQYF
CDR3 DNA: TGCGCCAGCAGCTCCCAGCGGGGCACGCAGTATTTT

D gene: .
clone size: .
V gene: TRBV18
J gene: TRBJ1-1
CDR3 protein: CASKQTTRQLNTEAFF
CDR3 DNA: TGTGCCAGCAAACAAACAACCCGACAGCTAAACACTGAAGCTTTCTTT

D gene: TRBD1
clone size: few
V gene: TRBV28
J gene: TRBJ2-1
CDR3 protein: CASSTPGTGRNEQFF
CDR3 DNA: TGTGCCAGCAGTACCCCCGGGACAGGGAGGAATGAGCAGTTCTTC

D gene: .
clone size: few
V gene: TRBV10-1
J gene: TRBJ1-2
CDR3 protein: CASSDPDGNGYTF
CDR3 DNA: TGCGCCAGCAGTGACCCGGACGGAAATGGCTACACCTTC

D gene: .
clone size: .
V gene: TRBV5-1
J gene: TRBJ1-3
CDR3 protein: CASSFRTPEGPGNTIYF
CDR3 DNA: TGCGCCAGCAGCTTTCGTACTCCTGAGGGGCCTGGAAACACCATATATTTT

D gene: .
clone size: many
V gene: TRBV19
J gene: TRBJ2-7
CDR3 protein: CASSSRDPIYEQYF
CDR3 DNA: TGTGCCAGTAGTTCCAGGGACCCTATCTACGAGCAGTACTTC

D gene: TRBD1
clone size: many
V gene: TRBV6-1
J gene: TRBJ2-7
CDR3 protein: CASSAATDRGRYEQYF
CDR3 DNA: TGTGCCAGCAGTGCCGCCACGGACAGGGGGCGATACGAGCAGTACTTC

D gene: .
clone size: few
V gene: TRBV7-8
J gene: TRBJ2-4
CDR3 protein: CASSLAGFSNIQYF
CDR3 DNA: TGTGCCAGCAGCTTAGCAGGGTTTTCAAACATTCAGTACTTC

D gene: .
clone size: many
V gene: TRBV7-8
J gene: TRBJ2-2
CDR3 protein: CASSLATSSRNTGELFF
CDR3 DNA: TGTGCCAGCAGCTTAGCGACTAGTAGTAGGAACACCGGGGAGCTGTTTTTT

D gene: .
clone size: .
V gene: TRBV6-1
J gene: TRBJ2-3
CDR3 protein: CASRSLEGISTDTQYF
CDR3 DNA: TGTGCCAGCAGAAGCCTTGAGGGGATTAGCACAGATACGCAGTATTTT

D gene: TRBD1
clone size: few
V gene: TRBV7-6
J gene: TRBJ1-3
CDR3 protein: CASSPGQGNGNTIYF
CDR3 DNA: TGTGCCAGCAGCCCAGGACAGGGCAATGGAAACACCATATATTTT

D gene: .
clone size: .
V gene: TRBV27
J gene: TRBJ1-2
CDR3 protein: CASTDRDGSNYGYTF
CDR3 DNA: TGTGCCAGCACGGACCGGGACGGATCTAACTATGGCTACACCTTC

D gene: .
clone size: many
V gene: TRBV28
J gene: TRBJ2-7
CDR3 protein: CASSPPSLYEQYF
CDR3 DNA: TGTGCCAGCAGTCCCCCATCACTATACGAGCAGTACTTC

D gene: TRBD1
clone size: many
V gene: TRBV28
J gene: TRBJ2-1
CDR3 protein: CASSRQGAFNYNEQFF
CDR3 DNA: TGTGCCAGCAGCCGTCAGGGGGCTTTTAACTACAATGAGCAGTTCTTC

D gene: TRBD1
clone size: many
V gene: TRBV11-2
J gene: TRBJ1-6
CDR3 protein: CASSQDRGKSPLHF
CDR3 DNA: TGTGCCAGCAGCCAAGACAGGGGGAAATCACCCCTCCACTTT

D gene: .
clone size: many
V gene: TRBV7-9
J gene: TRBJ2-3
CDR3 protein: CASSLSSTDTQYF
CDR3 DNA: TGTGCCAGCAGTTTATCTAGCACAGATACGCAGTATTTT

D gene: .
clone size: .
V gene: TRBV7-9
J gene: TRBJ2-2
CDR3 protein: CASSSTRGPYTGELFF
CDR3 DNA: TGTGCCAGCAGTTCAACGAGGGGCCCCTACACCGGGGAGCTGTTTTTT

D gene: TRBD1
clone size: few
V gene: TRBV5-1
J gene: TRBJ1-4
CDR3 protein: CASTGQETNEKLFF
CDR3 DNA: TGCGCCAGTACCGGACAGGAAACTAATGAAAAACTGTTTTTT

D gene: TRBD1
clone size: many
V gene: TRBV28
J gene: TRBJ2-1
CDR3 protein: CASSTRTGTPYNEQFF
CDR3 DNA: TGTGCCAGCAGTACACGGACAGGGACACCCTACAATGAGCAGTTCTTC

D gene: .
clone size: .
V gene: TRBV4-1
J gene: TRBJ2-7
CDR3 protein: CASSQVQDTNEQYF
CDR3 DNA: TGCGCCAGCAGCCAAGTTCAGGACACCAACGAGCAGTACTTC

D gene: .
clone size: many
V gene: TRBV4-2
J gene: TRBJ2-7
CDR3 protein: CASSQAWGSEQYF
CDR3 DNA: TGTGCCAGCAGCCAAGCGTGGGGGTCCGAGCAGTACTTC

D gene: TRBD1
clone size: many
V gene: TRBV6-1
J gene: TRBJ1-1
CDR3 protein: CASSPRYLSHRGRKMNTEAFF
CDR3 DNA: TGTGCCAGCAGTCCCAGATACCTAAGCCACAGGGGAAGGAAGATGAACACTGAAGCTTTCTTT

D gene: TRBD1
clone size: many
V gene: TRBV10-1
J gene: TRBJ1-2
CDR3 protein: CASSDLGTGRDGYTF
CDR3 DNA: TGCGCCAGCAGTGATTTAGGGACAGGGCGCGATGGCTACACCTTC

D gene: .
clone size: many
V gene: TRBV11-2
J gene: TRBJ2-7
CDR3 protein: CASSLPSAGRSYEQYF
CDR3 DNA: TGTGCCAGCAGCTTACCATCGGCAGGACGATCCTACGAGCAGTACTTC

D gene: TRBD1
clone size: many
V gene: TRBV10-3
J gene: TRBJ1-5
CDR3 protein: CAIWTGGNQPQHF
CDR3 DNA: TGTGCCATCTGGACAGGGGGAAATCAGCCCCAGCATTTT

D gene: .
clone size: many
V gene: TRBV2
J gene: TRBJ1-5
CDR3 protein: CASSLQPGVGQPQHF
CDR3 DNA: TGTGCCAGCAGTCTACAACCAGGGGTAGGTCAGCCCCAGCATTTT

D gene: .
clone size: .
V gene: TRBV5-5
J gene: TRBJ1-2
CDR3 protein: CASSLEIGTAYGYTF
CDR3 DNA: TGTGCCAGCAGCTTGGAAATTGGGACTGCCTATGGCTACACCTTC

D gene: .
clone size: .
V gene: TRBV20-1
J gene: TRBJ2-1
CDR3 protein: CSAPVMAGDNEQFF
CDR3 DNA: TGCAGTGCACCCGTAATGGCCGGGGACAATGAGCAGTTCTTC

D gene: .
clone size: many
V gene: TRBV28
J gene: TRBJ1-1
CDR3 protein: CASSLWSQNTEAFF
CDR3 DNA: TGTGCCAGCAGTTTATGGTCGCAGAACACTGAAGCTTTCTTT

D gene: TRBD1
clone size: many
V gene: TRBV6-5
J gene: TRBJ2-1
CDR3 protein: CASSYSTGVDNEQFF
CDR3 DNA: TGTGCCAGCAGTTACTCGACAGGGGTAGACAATGAGCAGTTCTTC

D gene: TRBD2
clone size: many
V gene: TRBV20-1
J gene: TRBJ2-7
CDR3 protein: CSASGGYSYEQYF
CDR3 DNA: TGCAGTGCTAGCGGGGGGTATTCCTACGAGCAGTACTTC